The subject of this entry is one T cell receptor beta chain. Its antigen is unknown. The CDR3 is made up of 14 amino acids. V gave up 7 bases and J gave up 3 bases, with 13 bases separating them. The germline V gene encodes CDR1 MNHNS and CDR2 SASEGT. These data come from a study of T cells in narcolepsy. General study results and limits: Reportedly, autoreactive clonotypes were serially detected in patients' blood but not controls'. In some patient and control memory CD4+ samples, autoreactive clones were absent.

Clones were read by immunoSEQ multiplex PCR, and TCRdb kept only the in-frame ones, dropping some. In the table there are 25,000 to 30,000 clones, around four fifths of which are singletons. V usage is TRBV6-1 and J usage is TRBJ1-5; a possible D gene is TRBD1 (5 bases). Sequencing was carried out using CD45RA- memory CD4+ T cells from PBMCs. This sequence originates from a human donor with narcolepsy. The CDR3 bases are TGTGCCAGCAAGATAATGGGGGTCAATCAGCCCCAGCATTTT. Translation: CASKIMGVNQPQHF.